This T cell receptor beta chain was obtained from a study of low-dose radiotherapy and immunotherapy resistance in tumors. cDNA synthesis used a TRAV/TRBV-specific primer set for both chains. For amplifying TCRs, the PCR ran for 20 to 25 cycles with Phusion, which was used together with a constant-region primer and the adapter on the V primers. TCRdb re-called the reads through MiXCR, storing one row per CDR3 protein. The sample has 35,000 to 45,000 distinct CDR3 sequences, less than 30% seen once; the top ten hold 10%. This clonotype was picked up many times. The sample's time point: after trial treatment. Treatment here: LDRT plus nivolumab, ipilimumab, low-dose cyclophosphamide and aspirin (RACIN trial). Germline trimming cut 3 bases from V and 0 bases from J; bases unmatched to any gene: 0. The CDR3 consists of 14 residues. Per germline, CDR1 MNHNS and CDR2 SASEGT.

This sequence originates from a male donor with prostate cancer. The chain carries TRBV6-1 and TRBJ2-3, with 7 bases fitting TRBD1. The sample was PBMCs, taken after low-dose radiotherapy plus immunotherapy. CDR3 in amino acids: CASSDRGSTDTQYF. Here the CDR3 DNA reads TGTGCCAGCAGTGACAGGGGGAGCACAGATACGCAGTATTTT.